The 15 T cell receptor beta chains below all came from one sample that was sequenced in a study of cytomegalovirus exposure and HLA in healthy donors. Sequenced by immunoSEQ multiplex PCR; TCRdb stores in-frame clones only, minus some. This table has approximately 170,000 clones, around four fifths appearing once. The sequenced material came from PBMCs. These receptors originate from a man aged 25-45 years in good health and CMV-seropositive.

The sample holds a few counts of this clone. V gene TRBV6-5 combines with J gene TRBJ1-5; possibly TRBD1 for D (5 bases). The CDR3 is 15 amino acids. The germline V and J ends were trimmed by 0 bases and 1 base, with 7 bases remaining between them. From germline, CDR1 is MNHEY and CDR2 SVGAGI. The CDR3 is CASSYSRQSNQPQHF. Written as DNA, the CDR3 is TGTGCCAGCAGTTACTCCCGACAGAGCAATCAGCCCCAGCATTTT.

The genes are TRBV6-1 and TRBJ1-5, with TRBD1 matching 8 bases. Germline loops: CDR1 MNHNS, CDR2 SASEGT. J was trimmed by 6 bases and V by 6 bases; bases with no gene match: 10. The CDR3 totals 15 residues. The CDR3 loop reads CASRDMTGVGQPQHF. The CDR3 bases are TGTGCCAGCAGAGACATGACAGGGGTAGGTCAGCCCCAGCATTTT.

The genes are TRBV7-9 and TRBJ1-1; 8 bases align to TRBD1. CDR1 SEHNR and CDR2 FQNEAQ come from the germline V gene (reference sequence). V was clipped by 2 bases and J by 3 bases; unmatched bases: 5. The CDR3 is 15 amino acids. This CDR3 reads CASSLQGAADTEAFF. In nucleotides, the CDR3 is TGTGCCAGCAGCTTACAGGGGGCGGCGGACACTGAAGCTTTCTTT.

This chain uses TRBV7-2 with TRBJ2-5; a weak D match, TRBD2 (6 bases). This CDR3 comprises 16 residues. Trimming pared 2 bases from V and 3 bases from J, leaving 16 bases between. Per germline, CDR1 SGHTA and CDR2 FQGNSA. The CDR3 loop reads CASSLRLGGVKETQYF. The CDR3 DNA reads as TGTGCCAGCAGCTTACGACTAGGTGGGGTAAAAGAGACCCAGTACTTC.

The V and J genes are TRBV7-2 and TRBJ2-7, with 7 bases identical to TRBD1. The CDR3 covers 14 residues. Germline CDR1 and CDR2: SGHTA and FQGNSA. With 10 bases clipped from V and 0 bases from J, the junction kept 9 bases outside the gene matches. CDR3 in DNA: TGTGCCACCAAACGACAGGGAAACTCCTACGAGCAGTACTTC. Translated: CATKRQGNSYEQYF.

The genes are TRBV10-3 and TRBJ2-1, with 11 bases lining up with TRBD2. Trimming at V came to 4 bases and at J to 10 bases, leaving 9 bases not matched to a gene. The germline CDR1 and CDR2 sequences are ENHRY and SYGVKD. There are 15 residues in the CDR3. In nucleotides, the CDR3 is TGTGCCATCAGTGCCGATAGCGGGGGGGCCGGAGAGCAGTTCTTC. This translates into CAISADSGGAGEQFF.

The chain employs TRBV15 and TRBJ2-1; 11 bases are shared with TRBD1. The CDR3 runs to 16 residues. After removal of 0 bases from V and 7 bases from J, the junction contained 5 bases not matched to a gene. Germline V CDR1 and CDR2: LNHNV, YYDKDF (reference sequence). CDR3 region: CATSRDRDRGENEQFF. CDR3 DNA sequence: TGTGCCACCAGCAGAGACCGGGACAGGGGGGAAAATGAGCAGTTCTTC.

This chain connects TRBV12-5 to TRBJ2-1, with D perhaps TRBD1 (6 bases). The germline V gene encodes CDR1 LGHNT and CDR2 FRNRAP. Trimming took off 1 base at V and 7 bases at J, with 17 bases between the two ends. The CDR3 sequence is 16 residues long. The CDR3 coding sequence is TGTGCTAGTGGTTTGGCCCCAGGGGTAGAGGGAAATGAGCAGTTCTTC. This encodes CASGLAPGVEGNEQFF.

The chain carries TRBV7-6 and TRBJ1-3; D may be TRBD1 (6 bases). Per the germline V gene, CDR1 is SGHVS and CDR2 is FNYEAQ. CDR3 length equals 18 residues. V was cut by 7 bases and J by 0 bases, with 22 bases left in between. CDR3 region: CASTNLSLGQSSGNTIYF. CDR3 nucleotide sequence: TGTGCCAGCACCAACCTAAGCTTAGGACAGTCCTCTGGAAACACCATATATTTT.

This clone has only a few counts. CDR3 region: CASSLGELGDNEQYF. The CDR3 DNA reads as TGTGCCAGCAGCTTAGGAGAGCTAGGAGATAACGAGCAGTACTTC. This chain joins TRBV13 and TRBJ2-7, with D uncertain. The CDR3 totals 15 residues. Germline CDR1 and CDR2: PRHDT and FYEKMQ (reference sequence). Trimming pared 0 bases from V and 5 bases from J, leaving 14 bases between.

The chain couples TRBV7-9 to TRBJ1-2, with D possibly matching TRBD1 (5 bases). V was shortened by 4 bases and J by 6 bases, with 12 bases between the two germline ends. The CDR3 loop spans 13 amino acids. CDR1 is SEHNR, CDR2 FQNEAQ, per germline (reference sequence). The CDR3 reads CASSSGGADGYTF. CDR3 nucleotides: TGTGCCAGCAGCTCAGGTGGGGCGGATGGCTACACCTTC.

This chain uses TRBV7-9 with TRBJ2-7; TRBD1 matches at 7 bases. Germline V gene sequence: CDR1 SEHNR, CDR2 FQNEAQ (reference sequence). The CDR3 sequence is 15 residues long. V was pared by 5 bases and J by 4 bases, with 11 bases of the junction left unmatched. This CDR3 is CASSRVGGGGYEQYF. The CDR3 nucleotides read TGTGCCAGCAGCCGGGTAGGGGGCGGCGGATACGAGCAGTACTTC.

In this sample, this clone turned up many times. The CDR3 loop reads CAISAEREKLFF. The CDR3 nucleotides read TGTGCCATCAGTGCAGAGAGGGAAAAACTGTTTTTT. J is TRBJ1-4 and V is TRBV10-3; the D is unclear. CDR1 is ENHRY and CDR2 is SYGVKD in the germline V gene. The V end was cut by 4 bases, the J end by 8 bases, with 8 bases between. The CDR3 runs 12 residues.

V gene TRBV7-9 combines with J gene TRBJ2-7; 9 bases fit TRBD1. Germline V gene sequence: CDR1 SEHNR, CDR2 FQNEAQ (reference sequence). V gave up 3 bases and J gave up 4 bases; unmatched junction bases: 10. There are 16 residues in the CDR3. The CDR3 protein is CASSFPSGTGKYEQYF. CDR3 in DNA: TGTGCCAGCAGCTTCCCCTCCGGGACAGGGAAATACGAGCAGTACTTC.

The rearrangement links TRBV19 to TRBJ2-3, with 8 nucleotides matching TRBD2. CDR1 LNHDA and CDR2 SQIVND come from the germline V gene (reference sequence). The CDR3 sequence is 15 residues long. The V segment lost 1 base and the J segment 1 base; nucleotides outside the gene matches: 1. CDR3 nucleotide sequence: TGTGCCAGTAGTATAGGAGCGGGGGGCACAGATACGCAGTATTTT. Protein sequence: CASSIGAGGTDTQYF. Based on the CDR3 plus reference TRBV19 and TRBJ2-3, the full variable domain is DGGITQSPKYLFRKEGQNVTLSCEQNLNHDAMYWYRQDPGQGLRLIYYSQIVNDFQKGDIAEGYSVSREKKESFPLTVTSAQKNPTAFYLCASSIGAGGTDTQYFGPGTRLTVL.